The 10 T cell receptor beta chains below come from one sample, sequenced in a study of blood T cell repertoires in COVID-19 (dated by TCRdb to about 2020). Library preparation was by the immunoSEQ multiplex PCR assay. TCRdb mirrors the immuneACCESS table, restricted to in-frame sequences. Some clones are absent from its copies; in checked studies, under half trace to an unresolved V gene, and the reason for the others is unknown. Present in this sample are 250,000 to 350,000 clones, 75% to 90% of which were seen just once. The ten largest clones add up to about an eighth of the sample. Sequencing was carried out using peripheral blood. The receptors stem from a woman aged 55-69 years with acute or convalescent COVID-19.

This clone has just a few counts. This chain connects TRBV18 to TRBJ2-7; possible D gene TRBD2, 5 bases. CDR3 length: 13 residues. In germline, CDR1 is KGHSH, CDR2 LQKENI. Trimming pared 6 bases from V and 7 bases from J, leaving 16 bases between. CDR3 bases: TGTGCCAGCTCCCGGGAAACTATGGGGGAGCAGTACTTC. It codes for CASSRETMGEQYF.

The chain recombines TRBV19 with TRBJ1-3; D ambiguous. There are 15 residues in the CDR3. Trimming stripped 3 bases from V and 0 bases from J, with 9 bases between. Germline values: CDR1 LNHDA, CDR2 SQIVND (reference sequence). CDR3 region: CASSMGGNSGNTIYF. CDR3 DNA: TGTGCCAGTAGTATGGGAGGAAACTCTGGAAACACCATATATTTT.

CDR3 bases: TGTGCCAGCAGCTTAATGGAAGGTCAGGGCTACGAGCAGTACTTC. It yields the protein CASSLMEGQGYEQYF. This chain connects TRBV7-6 to TRBJ2-7, with D perhaps matching TRBD1 (5 bases). Per germline, CDR1 SGHVS and CDR2 FNYEAQ. Trimming pared 2 bases from V and 3 bases from J, leaving 14 bases between. The CDR3 runs to 15 residues.

This rearrangement joins TRBV2 to TRBJ1-2; 9 nucleotides agree with TRBD1. CDR1 SNHLY and CDR2 FYNNEI come from the germline V gene. The CDR3 has 15 amino acids. The ends lost 2 bases at V and 8 bases at J; junction bases unmatched: 9. CDR3 sequence (DNA): TGTGCCAGCAGTGAAACCTCACAGGGGGCCGGGGGCTACACCTTC. Amino acid sequence: CASSETSQGAGGYTF.

The J gene is TRBJ1-2, the V gene TRBV2; D gene ambiguous. CDR3 length equals 13 residues. In germline, CDR1 is SNHLY, CDR2 FYNNEI. The V and J ends lost 3 bases and 1 base respectively, with 6 bases between them. In DNA form, the CDR3 reads TGTGCCAGCAGTGAGGGCAATAACTATGGCTACACCTTC. This codes for CASSEGNNYGYTF.

The V gene is TRBV28, the J gene TRBJ1-1; 7 nucleotides align to TRBD1. Losses at the gene ends were 1 base for V and 8 bases for J; bases not matched to a gene: 10. Germline lookup yields CDR1 MDHEN and CDR2 SYDVKM. There are 15 residues in the CDR3. CDR3 residues: CASSLSYTDRVEAFF. The CDR3 DNA reads as TGTGCCAGCAGTTTATCTTATACCGACAGGGTAGAAGCTTTCTTT.

The chain carries TRBV28 and TRBJ1-6; weak D call: TRBD1 (6 bases). The germline V and J ends were trimmed by 1 base and 9 bases, with 13 bases remaining between them. Looked up from germline, CDR1 is MDHEN and CDR2 is SYDVKM. The CDR3 runs to 15 residues. CDR3 bases: TGTGCCAGCAGTTTATCCCACAGGGAATCTTCACCCCTCCACTTT. It codes for CASSLSHRESSPLHF. Full variable domain (missing parts from reference TRBV28 and TRBJ1-6): DVKVTQSSRYLVKRTGEKVFLECVQDMDHENMFWYRQDPGLGLRLIYFSYDVKMKEKGDIPEGYSVSREKKERFSLILESASTNQTSMYLCASSLSHRESSPLHFGNGTRLTVT.

The chain couples TRBV4-1 to TRBJ2-7; D is uncertain. V was shortened by 0 bases and J by 3 bases, with 9 bases between the two germline ends. The CDR3 consists of 14 residues. CDR1 is MGHRA and CDR2 is YSYEKL in the germline V gene. The CDR3 spells CASSQEALLYEQYF. The CDR3 DNA sequence: TGCGCCAGCAGCCAAGAAGCACTCCTCTACGAGCAGTACTTC.

The chain uses TRBV6-5 and TRBJ2-1; 7 bases are shared with TRBD1. Germline CDR1 and CDR2: MNHEY and SVGAGI. J lost 7 bases, V lost 4 bases, and 7 bases had no gene match. This CDR3 contains 14 residues. CDR3 in amino acids: CASSSPGQKNEQFF. The DNA of the CDR3 is TGTGCCAGCAGTTCTCCGGGACAGAAGAATGAGCAGTTCTTC.

This clone was seen more than once but under ten times. This chain uses TRBV28 with TRBJ1-1; D is unresolved. Deletions cut 5 bases from V and 0 bases from J, with 10 bases between. This CDR3 is 14 amino acids long. Germline V gives CDR1 MDHEN, CDR2 SYDVKM. Here the CDR3 DNA reads TGTGCCAGCAGTCTTCAGGCATTGAACACTGAAGCTTTCTTT. It specifies CASSLQALNTEAFF.